Following are 5 T cell receptor beta chains from one sample sequenced in a study of siplizumab effects on memory and regulatory T cells. Using immunoSEQ multiplex PCR, the repertoire was profiled, and TCRdb retains in-frame clones only, with some absent. The sample consists of 50,000 to 70,000 clones, just over 95% of them appearing once. The sample was naive CD8+ T cells sorted from blood. The receptor set was obtained from a human donor in good health.

The chain employs TRBV4-1 and TRBJ2-1; D tentatively reads TRBD1 or TRBD2 (6 bases each). The V end was cut by 3 bases, the J end by 2 bases, with 17 bases between. Germline V gene sequence: CDR1 MGHRA, CDR2 YSYEKL. This CDR3 has 17 residues. CDR3 nucleotides: TGCGCCAGCAGCCACCCCCCGGAGGGGGACCCCTACAATGAGCAGTTCTTC. The encoded protein is CASSHPPEGDPYNEQFF.

This chain connects TRBV27 to TRBJ2-7; no firm D call. The ends were cut back, 1 base at V and 2 bases at J, with 12 bases in the middle. The CDR3 extends over 15 amino acids. Germline V lookup: CDR1 MNHEY, CDR2 SMNVEV (reference sequence). The CDR3 region has the DNA TGTGCCAGCAGTTTATATGGGTCGAGTGCCTACGAGCAGTACTTC. It yields the protein CASSLYGSSAYEQYF.

The chain employs TRBV9 and TRBJ2-1; perhaps TRBD2 as D (5 bases). The CDR3 is 12 residues long. V shed 4 bases and J shed 9 bases, with 11 bases lying between them. Per the germline V gene, CDR1 is SGDLS and CDR2 is YYNGEE. The CDR3 protein is CASSLNEGEQFF. In DNA form, the CDR3 reads TGTGCCAGCAGCCTAAACGAGGGTGAGCAGTTCTTC.

The chain carries TRBV27 and TRBJ2-1; TRBD2 aligns across 7 bases. The length of the CDR3 is 17 residues. The V segment lost 6 bases and the J segment 7 bases; nucleotides outside the gene matches: 18. CDR1 is MNHEY and CDR2 is SMNVEV in the germline V gene (reference sequence). DNA for the CDR3: TGTGCCAGCAGCTCCTCCGGAGCGGGGCTAAGTCATAATGAGCAGTTCTTC. Encoded protein: CASSSSGAGLSHNEQFF.

V and J are TRBV7-9 and TRBJ1-6, with D unresolved. From germline, CDR1 is SEHNR and CDR2 FQNEAQ (reference sequence). The CDR3 has 14 residues. Trimming removed 1 base at V and 6 bases at J, with 7 bases between. The CDR3 sequence is CASSLVHTNSPLHF. The CDR3 nucleotides read TGTGCCAGCAGCTTAGTTCACACTAATTCACCCCTCCACTTT.